The source of this T cell receptor (beta chain) is a study of blood T cell repertoires in COVID-19. TCRdb's table, derived via immunoSEQ multiplex PCR, lists solely in-frame clones and lacks some. The table includes around 300,000 clones, around 90% detected once. Germline values: CDR1 MDHEN, CDR2 SYDVKM. The CDR3 length is 16 residues. V trimming: 0 bases; J trimming: 2 bases; junction bases outside the gene matches: 5. This receptor was identified in a woman between 45 and 60 years old who had recovered from COVID-19. The chain joins TRBV28 to TRBJ2-3; 7 bases are shared with TRBD2. Sequenced: PBMCs or T cells enriched from blood (not recorded which). Written as DNA, the CDR3 is TGTGCCAGCAGTTTATGGGCGGGAGTTTCCACAGATACGCAGTATTTT. This codes for CASSLWAGVSTDTQYF.